One sample yielded the 6 T cell receptor beta chains listed below, sequenced in a study of cytotoxic CD8 clonotypes in ibrutinib-treated CLL. The protocol was immunoSEQ multiplex PCR, while the TCRdb copy is restricted to in-frame clones and leaves out a portion. This repertoire shows around 310,000 clones, around four fifths found once; its top ten account for 6.5% to 8%. Sequenced material: PBMCs, taken before ibrutinib treatment. The receptor source for this set is a human donor with chronic lymphocytic leukemia.

The chain uses TRBV23-1 and TRBJ2-7; perhaps TRBD2 as D (5 bases). TRBV23-1 is marked as an open reading frame, function uncertain. Trimming removed 0 bases from V and 0 bases from J, with 12 bases in between. The CDR3 is 16 amino acids. This CDR3 reads CASSQSGNSNSYEQYF. The CDR3 region has the DNA TGCGCCAGCAGTCAATCCGGGAACTCAAACTCCTACGAGCAGTACTTC.

J is TRBJ2-7 and V is TRBV14; 7 positions agree with TRBD1. Germline values: CDR1 SGHDN, CDR2 FVKESK. J lost 9 bases, V lost 5 bases, and 7 bases had no gene match. The length of the CDR3 is 12 residues. The CDR3 region is CASSFYDRAQYF. CDR3 DNA: TGTGCCAGCAGCTTCTACGACAGGGCGCAGTACTTC.

The table lists this clone with a few counts. The chain uses TRBV30 and TRBJ2-7; no firm D call. The germline V gene encodes CDR1 GTSNPN and CDR2 SVGIG (reference sequence). V shed 3 bases and J shed 4 bases, with 13 bases lying between them. CDR3 size: 13 residues. The CDR3 sequence is CAWRSTSLYEQYF. CDR3 in DNA: TGTGCCTGGAGATCCACAAGCCTTTACGAGCAGTACTTC. Variable domain in full (rest from reference TRBV30 and TRBJ2-7): SQTIHQWPATLVQPVGSPLSLECTVEGTSNPNLYWYRQAAGRGLQLLFYSVGIGQISSEVPQNLSASRPQDRQFILSSKKLLLSDSGFYLCAWRSTSLYEQYFGPGTRLTVT.

The chain links TRBV2 to TRBJ1-3, with 8 bases matching TRBD1. The length of the CDR3 is 14 residues. The germline V gene encodes CDR1 SNHLY and CDR2 FYNNEI. The V gene end was trimmed by 4 bases and the J gene end by 3 bases; junction bases not matched to a gene: 2. The CDR3 loop is CASSGTGNGNTIYF. The DNA of the CDR3 is TGTGCCAGCAGTGGGACAGGGAATGGAAACACCATATATTTT.

The chain employs TRBV7-9 and TRBJ2-1, with 13 bases lining up with TRBD2. There are 15 residues in the CDR3. Germline CDR1 reads SEHNR; CDR2 reads FQNEAQ (reference sequence). Trimming took 5 bases from V and 5 from J; bases not matched to a gene: 3. This chain's CDR3 is CASSRGLAGDNEQFF. As DNA, the CDR3 is TGTGCCAGCAGCCGAGGACTAGCGGGAGACAATGAGCAGTTCTTC.

The chain uses TRBV7-3 and TRBJ2-7; D ambiguous. In germline, CDR1 is SGHTA, CDR2 FQGTGA. The CDR3 is made up of 12 amino acids. V was clipped by 6 bases and J by 6 bases, with 12 bases between them. CDR3 bases: TGTGCCAGCAGTAAAGACATAGGCGAGCAGTACTTC. It translates to CASSKDIGEQYF.